Each of the 5 T cell receptor beta chains below was sequenced from the same sample in a study of T cell responses to AZD1222 COVID-19 vaccine. Assay used: immunoSEQ multiplex PCR; TCRdb lists only in-frame clones, some missing. The sample carries about 110,000 clones, around 92% recorded once. Source: peripheral blood, taken 28 days after the second AZD1222 dose. Receptors were obtained from an adult who received the AZD1222 COVID-19 vaccine.

This chain links TRBV5-1 with TRBJ2-7; 11 bases fit TRBD1. CDR1 is SGHRS, CDR2 YFSETQ, per germline. The CDR3 covers 15 residues. The V segment lost 4 bases and the J segment 7 bases; nucleotides outside the gene matches: 10. In DNA, the CDR3 is TGCGCCAGCAGCCCAACGGACAGGGGGCTTTTGGAGCAGTACTTC. It is translated as CASSPTDRGLLEQYF.

This sequence joins TRBV12-5 and TRBJ2-1; D is uncertain. The V and J ends lost 5 bases and 0 bases respectively, with 23 bases between them. CDR1 is LGHNT, CDR2 FRNRAP, per germline. This CDR3 region has 19 residues. CDR3 amino acids: CASGLRPDTEFSSYNEQFF. CDR3 nucleotide sequence: TGTGCTAGTGGTCTCCGCCCAGACACAGAATTTAGCTCCTACAATGAGCAGTTCTTC.

The chain has TRBV11-2 and TRBJ2-7; 8 bases match TRBD1. The CDR3 totals 12 residues. Trimming cost V 8 bases and J 5 bases; bases outside gene matches: 5. Per germline, CDR1 SGHAT and CDR2 FQNNGV. CDR3 protein: CASARGRDEQYF. CDR3 DNA: TGTGCCAGCGCCAGGGGGCGGGACGAGCAGTACTTC.

The chain joins TRBV11-1 to TRBJ2-3; TRBD2 matches at 7 bases. CDR1 is SGHAT, CDR2 FQDESV, per germline (reference sequence). The CDR3 has 15 residues. J gave up 5 bases and V 1 base, and 6 bases lay outside the gene matches. CDR3 coding DNA: TGTGCCAGCAGCTTAGTGGGAGGGCCGGGAGATACGCAGTATTTT. Protein sequence: CASSLVGGPGDTQYF.

The V call is TRBV28, the J call TRBJ1-5, with D hard to call. Trimming left V 8 bases short and J 5 bases short, with 10 bases between. The CDR3 is 12 residues long. Germline V lookup: CDR1 MDHEN, CDR2 SYDVKM. CDR3 nucleotides: TGTGCCAGCGGGGTCCTAGATCAGCCCCAGCATTTT. It translates to CASGVLDQPQHF.